These 20 T cell receptor beta chains were all obtained from the same sample, sequenced in a study of blood T cell repertoires in COVID-19 (TCRdb year 2020). Library prep was done by the immunoSEQ multiplex PCR assay. The table comes from immuneACCESS by way of TCRdb, which keeps in-frame sequences with V and J called. Part of the clones is missing from these tables; in studies checked, under half for an unresolved V gene and the rest for unknown reasons. A total of approximately 300,000 clones appear in this sample, approximately 92% of them only once. The top ten clonotypes cover 15% to 20% of the sample. Sample: PBMCs or T cells enriched from blood (not recorded which). The receptors were sampled from a woman aged 30 to 39 who had recovered from COVID-19.

The chain uses TRBV5-1 and TRBJ2-2; D perhaps matches TRBD2 (5 bases). Germline CDR1 is SGHRS and CDR2 is YFSETQ. Trimming cost V 1 base and J 6 bases, with 16 bases left between them. The CDR3 is 16 residues long. This CDR3 reads CASSLNAEVLAGELFF. The CDR3 nucleotides read TGCGCCAGCAGCTTGAACGCGGAGGTTCTCGCCGGGGAGCTGTTTTTT.

This clone was seen once. The V gene is TRBV28, the J gene TRBJ2-1; the match to TRBD2 covers 9 bases. The V gene's germline CDR1 is MDHEN and CDR2 SYDVKM. The CDR3 covers 15 residues. V was pared by 8 bases and J by 0 bases, with 5 bases of the junction left unmatched. Here the CDR3 reads CASLRAGGSYNEQFF. The CDR3 region has the DNA TGTGCCAGCCTTAGAGCGGGGGGCTCCTACAATGAGCAGTTCTTC.

The chain couples TRBV5-4 to TRBJ1-2; 7 bases agree with TRBD1. From germline, CDR1 is SGHNT and CDR2 YYREEE (reference sequence). The CDR3 loop spans 14 amino acids. V lost 1 base to trimming and J lost 5 bases; unmatched junction nucleotides: 5. The CDR3 DNA reads as TGTGCCAGCAGCTTGTGGGCAGGGGGGTATGGCTACACCTTC. Its protein is CASSLWAGGYGYTF.

The chain carries TRBV27 and TRBJ1-6; 9 bases line up with TRBD1. The CDR3 totals 13 residues. Germline values: CDR1 MNHEY, CDR2 SMNVEV (reference sequence). V lost 4 bases, J lost 9 bases, and 1 base stayed unmatched. CDR3 sequence reads: CASSWDRVSPLHF. CDR3 bases: TGTGCCAGCAGTTGGGACAGGGTTTCACCCCTCCACTTT.

The gene calls are TRBV28 and TRBJ1-2; D call uncertain. Germline lookup yields CDR1 MDHEN and CDR2 SYDVKM. The CDR3 covers 12 residues. Trimming pared 10 bases from V and 8 bases from J, leaving 17 bases between. The CDR3 DNA follows: TGTGCCACCACCACTGGGCCACAGGGCTACACCTTC. Amino acids: CATTTGPQGYTF.

This clone has only one observation. This chain links TRBV27 with TRBJ2-7, with TRBD2 identical over 8 bases. CDR3 length: 15 amino acids. With 5 bases clipped from V and 1 base from J, the junction kept 7 bases outside the gene matches. Germline V CDR1 and CDR2: MNHEY, SMNVEV (reference sequence). The CDR3 bases are TGTGCCAGCAGTCGGGAGGGGTCCCCATCCTACGAGCAGTACTTC. It encodes CASSREGSPSYEQYF.

V and J are TRBV3-1 (or the pseudogene TRBV3-2) and TRBJ1-1; D is possibly TRBD1 (5 bases). Looked up from germline, CDR1 is LGHDT and CDR2 is YNNKEL (reference sequence). This CDR3 is built from 15 residues. V dropped 5 bases and J dropped 4 bases, with 17 bases sitting between them. CDR3 sequence: CASSADTGGGTEAFF. The DNA of the CDR3 is TGTGCCAGCAGCGCGGACACCGGGGGGGGCACTGAAGCTTTCTTT.

The chain carries TRBV5-6 and TRBJ2-7; 8 nucleotides agree with TRBD2. CDR1 is SGHDT, CDR2 YYEEEE, per germline. The ends lost 6 bases at V and 3 bases at J; junction bases unmatched: 11. CDR3 length equals 15 residues. CDR3 sequence: CASTPRGGRHYEQYF. In DNA form, the CDR3 reads TGTGCCAGCACCCCCCGGGGGGGGCGTCACTACGAGCAGTACTTC.

This chain uses TRBV6-2 or TRBV6-3 with TRBJ1-1, with 7 bases that match TRBD1. V lost 5 bases and J lost 0; bases outside the gene matches: 3. CDR1 MNHEY and CDR2 SVGEGT come from the germline V gene. The CDR3 contains 14 residues. The CDR3 reads CASSPGQLNTEAFF. The CDR3 DNA sequence: TGTGCCAGCAGTCCGGGACAGTTGAACACTGAAGCTTTCTTT.

This clone was recorded only once. The chain links TRBV7-8 to TRBJ1-1; 8 nucleotides match TRBD1. CDR1 and CDR2 from the germline V gene are SGHVS and FQNEAQ. The J segment lost 5 bases and the V segment lost 5 bases, leaving 7 bases of the junction unmatched. The CDR3 has 14 amino acids. Here the CDR3 DNA reads TGTGCCAGCAGCGACCGGACAGGGCGAACTGAAGCTTTCTTT. Amino acids: CASSDRTGRTEAFF.

The genes are TRBV7-9 and TRBJ2-1, with 9 bases aligning to TRBD2. The junction had 6 bases not matched to a gene; V was cut back by 5 bases and J by 10 bases. The CDR3 covers 13 residues. Germline V CDR1 and CDR2: SEHNR, FQNEAQ (reference sequence). The CDR3 DNA sequence: TGTGCCAGCAGCCCCCAAGCGGGAGGAGAGCAGTTCTTC. As protein: CASSPQAGGEQFF.

V is TRBV9 and J is TRBJ1-2, with D unresolved. Trimming removed 7 bases at V and 2 bases at J, with 9 bases between. Per the germline V gene, CDR1 is SGDLS and CDR2 is YYNGEE. This CDR3 comprises 12 residues. CDR3 bases: TGTGCCAGCGCCCGGGAGAACTATGGCTACACCTTC. Translation gives CASARENYGYTF.

The chain links TRBV28 to TRBJ2-1, with 8 bases that match TRBD2. Trimming at V came to 6 bases and at J to 6 bases, leaving 7 bases not matched to a gene. The CDR3 is made up of 14 amino acids. Per germline, CDR1 MDHEN and CDR2 SYDVKM. Here the CDR3 reads CASRPGLGFNEQFF. CDR3 bases: TGTGCCAGCAGGCCGGGACTAGGGTTCAATGAGCAGTTCTTC.

The rearrangement joins TRBV7-8 to TRBJ2-5; perhaps TRBD2 as D (7 bases). Germline V gives CDR1 SGHVS, CDR2 FQNEAQ. The CDR3 contains 13 residues. V was shortened by 6 bases and J by 5 bases, with 13 bases between the two germline ends. The CDR3 sequence: CASRTGGHETQYF. The CDR3 DNA sequence: TGTGCCAGCAGGACCGGGGGGCACGAGACCCAGTACTTC. Variable domain in full (rest from reference TRBV7-8 and TRBJ2-5): GAGVSQSPRYKVAKRGQDVALRCDPISGHVSLFWYQQALGQGPEFLTYFQNEAQLDKSGLPSDRFFAERPEGSVSTLKIQRTQQEDSAVYLCASRTGGHETQYFGPGTRLLVL.

The chain links TRBV12-5 to TRBJ1-1; a weak D match, TRBD1 (5 bases). V lost 8 bases, J lost 1 base, and 8 bases lay in between. Germline V gives CDR1 LGHNT, CDR2 FRNRAP. This CDR3 has 12 residues. The DNA for the CDR3 is TGTGCTAGTAGGGGTCAGAACACTGAAGCTTTCTTT. Translated, it gives CASRGQNTEAFF.

V and J are TRBV18 and TRBJ1-1; D not certain. V lost 3 bases and J lost 2, with 10 bases in between. This CDR3 has 14 amino acids. From germline, CDR1 is KGHSH and CDR2 LQKENI. CDR3 sequence reads: CASSPQVSNTEAFF. In nucleotides, the CDR3 is TGTGCCAGCTCACCTCAGGTTTCCAACACTGAAGCTTTCTTT. The variable domain in full, completed from reference TRBV18 and TRBJ1-1, reads NAGVMQNPRHLVRRRGQEARLRCSPMKGHSHVYWYRQLPEEGLKFMVYLQKENIIDESGMPKERFSAEFPKEGPSILRIQQVVRGDSAAYFCASSPQVSNTEAFFGQGTRLTVV.

The genes are TRBV18 and TRBJ1-4; 8 nucleotides agree with TRBD1. The CDR3 sequence is 15 residues long. V shed 6 bases, J shed 3 bases, and the junction held 6 bases outside the gene matches. Germline loops: CDR1 KGHSH, CDR2 LQKENI. The CDR3 DNA reads as TGTGCCAGCTCGATACAGGGGGGATCTAATGAAAAACTGTTTTTT. Protein sequence: CASSIQGGSNEKLFF.

This sequence joins TRBV7-3 and TRBJ2-5; 7 bases match TRBD2. The CDR3 contains 13 residues. Germline CDR1 and CDR2: SGHTA and FQGTGA. Unmatched junction bases numbered 9, after V lost 5 bases and J lost 9 bases. CDR3 region: CASSPGLSGAQYF. The CDR3 DNA follows: TGTGCCAGCAGCCCGGGACTATCCGGGGCCCAGTACTTC.

J is TRBJ2-3 and V is TRBV7-3, with 9 bases matching TRBD2. Trimming cost V 3 bases and J 5 bases; bases outside gene matches: 6. The CDR3 totals 15 residues. Germline V lookup: CDR1 SGHTA, CDR2 FQGTGA. This CDR3 is CASSLRRGGQDTQYF. CDR3 bases: TGTGCCAGCAGCTTGAGGCGGGGGGGCCAAGATACGCAGTATTTT.

The chain carries TRBV19 and TRBJ1-3; 7 bases match TRBD1. Germline CDR1 LNHDA, CDR2 SQIVND (reference sequence). The CDR3 is 15 residues long. V dropped 5 bases and J dropped 0; count of bases not matched to a gene: 4. The CDR3 region has the DNA TGTGCCAGTAGTCGCAGGGGGGACTCTGGAAACACCATATATTTT. It codes for CASSRRGDSGNTIYF. The whole variable domain, remainder taken from reference TRBV19 and TRBJ1-3, is DGGITQSPKYLFRKEGQNVTLSCEQNLNHDAMYWYRQDPGQGLRLIYYSQIVNDFQKGDIAEGYSVSREKKESFPLTVTSAQKNPTAFYLCASSRRGDSGNTIYFGEGSWLTVV.